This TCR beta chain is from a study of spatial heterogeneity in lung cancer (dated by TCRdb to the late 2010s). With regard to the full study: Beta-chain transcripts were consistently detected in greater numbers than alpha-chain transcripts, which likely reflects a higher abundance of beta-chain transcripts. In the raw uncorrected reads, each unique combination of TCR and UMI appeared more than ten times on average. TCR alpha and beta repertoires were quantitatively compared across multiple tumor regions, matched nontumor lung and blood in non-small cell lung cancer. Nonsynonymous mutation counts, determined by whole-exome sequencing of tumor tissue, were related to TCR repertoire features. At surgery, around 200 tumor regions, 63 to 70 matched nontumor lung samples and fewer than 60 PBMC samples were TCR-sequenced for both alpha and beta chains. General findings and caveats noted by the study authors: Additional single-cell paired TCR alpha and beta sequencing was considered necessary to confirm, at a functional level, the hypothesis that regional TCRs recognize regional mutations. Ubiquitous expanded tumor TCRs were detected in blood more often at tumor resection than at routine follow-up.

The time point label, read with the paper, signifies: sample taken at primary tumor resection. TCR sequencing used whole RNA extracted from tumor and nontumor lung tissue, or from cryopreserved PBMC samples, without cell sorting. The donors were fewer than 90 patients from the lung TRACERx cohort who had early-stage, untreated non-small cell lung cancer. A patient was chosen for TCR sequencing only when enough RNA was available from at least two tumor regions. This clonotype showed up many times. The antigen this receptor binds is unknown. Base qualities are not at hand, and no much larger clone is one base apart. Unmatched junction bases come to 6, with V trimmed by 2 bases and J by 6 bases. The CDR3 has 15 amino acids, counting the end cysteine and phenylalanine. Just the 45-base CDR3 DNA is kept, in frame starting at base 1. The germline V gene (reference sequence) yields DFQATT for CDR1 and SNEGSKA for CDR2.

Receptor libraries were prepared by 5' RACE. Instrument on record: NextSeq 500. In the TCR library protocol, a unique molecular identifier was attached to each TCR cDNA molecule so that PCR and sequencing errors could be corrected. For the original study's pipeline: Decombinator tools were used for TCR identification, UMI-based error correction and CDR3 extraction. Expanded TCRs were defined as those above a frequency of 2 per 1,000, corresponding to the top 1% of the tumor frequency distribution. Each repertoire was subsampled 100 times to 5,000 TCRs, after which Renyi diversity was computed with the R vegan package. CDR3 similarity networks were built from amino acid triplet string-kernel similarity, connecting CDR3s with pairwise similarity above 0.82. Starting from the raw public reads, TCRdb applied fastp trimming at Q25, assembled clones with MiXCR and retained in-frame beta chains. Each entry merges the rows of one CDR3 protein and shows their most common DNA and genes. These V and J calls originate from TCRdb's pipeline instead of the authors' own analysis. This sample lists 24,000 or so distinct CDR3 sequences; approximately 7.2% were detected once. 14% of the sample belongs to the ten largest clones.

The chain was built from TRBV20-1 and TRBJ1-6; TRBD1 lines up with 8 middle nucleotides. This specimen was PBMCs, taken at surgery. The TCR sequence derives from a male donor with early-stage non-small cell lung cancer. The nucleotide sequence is TGCAGTGCTAGACTGACAGGGGCGCTTAATTCACCCCTCCACTTT. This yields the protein CSARLTGALNSPLHF.